This record concerns one TCR beta chain sequence. As yet, its antigen is unknown. Unique molecular identifiers were incorporated into the prepared TCRbeta library. From the PCR reads, TCRdb called clonotypes with MiXCR, one entry per CDR3 protein. Of about 90,000 distinct CDR3 sequences detected, less than 20% appear once; the ten largest clones hold around a fifth. This entry comes from a study of T-cell reconstitution after alpha-beta-depleted transplantation in children. Study observations and caveats: Several hundred expanded graft clones reportedly gave rise to the alpha-beta T cells present about two months after transplant. It was newly produced T cells that mostly accounted for T-cell counts and diversity one year after transplant. Surviving recipient T cells and thymic progenitors produced the high day-60 TCRbeta diversity seen in some patients.

There are 13 residues in the CDR3. V lost 6 bases, J lost 4 bases, and 12 bases lay in between. The chain is built from TRBV12-3 or TRBV12-4 and TRBJ1-1; D is ambiguous. This clonotype was sampled from a male patient between 2 and 10 years old who had a stem cell transplant for acute lymphoblastic leukemia, so the T cells may come from the graft donor. The specimen comprised PBMCs, mostly from graft donor cells, sampled 180 days after TCRalphabeta/CD19-depleted stem cell transplant. CDR3 in amino acids: CASRPTVTTEAFF. DNA for the CDR3: TGTGCCAGCAGACCGACTGTTACCACTGAAGCTTTCTTT.